This TCR beta chain was captured by sequencing in a study of human T cells and chemical hapten exposure. A single record per CDR3 protein comes from TCRdb applying MiXCR to the RACE reads. The sample lists roughly 100,000 distinct CDR3 sequences; 10% to 11% were seen once. With V trimmed by 4 bases and J by 4 bases, 3 bases remained unmatched. CDR3 length: 14 residues. Germline V gene sequence: CDR1 ENHRY, CDR2 SYGVKD. Time point described: pre-sensitization, week 0. Treatment meaning: therapeutic diphenylcyclopropenone sensitization with weekly scalp DPC. The receptor was isolated from a woman in her sixties with alopecia areata. Some clones in this sample may be carry-over from other donors' samples. The source was whole blood, collected in connection with sensitization to the hapten diphenylcyclopropenone (DPC). V usage is TRBV10-3 and J usage is TRBJ1-4; TRBD1 aligns across 7 bases. The CDR3 region has the DNA TGTGCCATCAGTGTGACAGGGCGTAATGAAAAACTGTTTTTT. It codes for CAISVTGRNEKLFF.